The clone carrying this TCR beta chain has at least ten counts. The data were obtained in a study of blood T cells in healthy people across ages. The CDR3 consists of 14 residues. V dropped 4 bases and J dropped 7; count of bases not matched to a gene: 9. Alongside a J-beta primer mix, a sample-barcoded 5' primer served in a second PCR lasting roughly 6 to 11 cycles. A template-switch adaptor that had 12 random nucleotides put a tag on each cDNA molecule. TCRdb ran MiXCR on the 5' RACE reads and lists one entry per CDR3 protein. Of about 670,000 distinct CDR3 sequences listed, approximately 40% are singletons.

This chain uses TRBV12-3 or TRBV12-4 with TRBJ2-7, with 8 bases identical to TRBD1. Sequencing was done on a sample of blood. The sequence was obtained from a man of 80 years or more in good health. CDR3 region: CASSSWTGPTEQYF. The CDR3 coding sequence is TGTGCCAGCAGTTCGTGGACAGGGCCGACGGAGCAGTACTTC.